This T cell receptor beta chain was recorded in a study of blood T cells in healthy people across ages. A sample-barcoded 5' primer and a J-beta primer mix were used in a second PCR of roughly 7 to 12 cycles. Carrying 12 random nucleotides, a template-switch adaptor labeled each individual cDNA molecule. TCRdb analysed the 5' RACE reads with MiXCR anew, one entry per CDR3 protein. Of about 1.4 million distinct CDR3 sequences listed, 55% to 75% are singletons. Donation came from healthy Caucasian individuals in Russia who were aged about 6 to 95. The sample, approximately 11 milliliters of peripheral blood, was drawn from each donor. In the case of this clonotype: The antigen is undetermined. Sequence at one end of the junction differs from germline and may be a read error.

The study's findings and limits: Older individuals had lower TCR beta diversity per million T cells (the decline was roughly linear).

Germline V gene lookup returns CDR1 MGHRA and CDR2 YSYEKL. The CDR3 is 16 residues long. The sequence derives from a man aged 18 to 35 in good health. Sequencing was carried out using blood. The chain is built from TRBV4-1 and TRBJ2-1; 10 bases line up with TRBD2. This CDR3 reads CASSQVRSGRYTEQFF. The CDR3 nucleotides are TGCGCCAGCAGCCAAGTCCGTAGCGGGAGGTACACTGAGCAGTTCTTC.